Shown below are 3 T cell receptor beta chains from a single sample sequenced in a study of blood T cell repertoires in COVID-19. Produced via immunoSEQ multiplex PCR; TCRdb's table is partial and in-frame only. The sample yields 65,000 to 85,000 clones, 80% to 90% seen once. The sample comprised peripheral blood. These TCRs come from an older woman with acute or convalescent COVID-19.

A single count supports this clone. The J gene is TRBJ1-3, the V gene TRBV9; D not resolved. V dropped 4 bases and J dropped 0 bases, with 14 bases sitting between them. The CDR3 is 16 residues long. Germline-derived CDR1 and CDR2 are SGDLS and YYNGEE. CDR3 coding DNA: TGTGCCAGCAGCCTGGGAGCCACCAGCTCTGGAAACACCATATATTTT. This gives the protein CASSLGATSSGNTIYF.

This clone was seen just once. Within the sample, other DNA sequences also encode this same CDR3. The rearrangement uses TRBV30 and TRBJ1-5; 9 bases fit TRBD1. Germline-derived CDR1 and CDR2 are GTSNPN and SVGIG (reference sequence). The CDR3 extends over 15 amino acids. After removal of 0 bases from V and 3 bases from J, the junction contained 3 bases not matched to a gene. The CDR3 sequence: CAWSVRDRVNQPQHF. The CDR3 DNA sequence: TGTGCCTGGAGTGTCAGGGACAGGGTCAATCAGCCCCAGCATTTT.

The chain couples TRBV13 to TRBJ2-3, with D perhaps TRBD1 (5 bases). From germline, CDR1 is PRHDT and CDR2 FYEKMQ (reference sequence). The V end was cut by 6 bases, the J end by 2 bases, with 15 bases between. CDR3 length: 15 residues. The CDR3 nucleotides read TGTGCCAGCAGGGGCAGGGTAAACTACACAGATACGCAGTATTTT. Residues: CASRGRVNYTDTQYF.